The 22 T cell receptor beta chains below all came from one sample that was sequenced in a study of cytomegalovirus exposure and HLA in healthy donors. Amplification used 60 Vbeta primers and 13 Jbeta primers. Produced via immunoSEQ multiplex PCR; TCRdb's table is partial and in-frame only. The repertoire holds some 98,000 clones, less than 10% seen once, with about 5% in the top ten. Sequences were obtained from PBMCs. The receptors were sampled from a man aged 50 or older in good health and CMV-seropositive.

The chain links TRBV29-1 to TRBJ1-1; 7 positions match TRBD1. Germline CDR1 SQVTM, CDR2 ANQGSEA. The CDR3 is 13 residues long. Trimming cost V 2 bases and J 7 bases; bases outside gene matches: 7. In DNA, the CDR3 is TGCAGCGTTGAAACAGGGGTGCGGGGTGAAGCTTTCTTT. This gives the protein CSVETGVRGEAFF.

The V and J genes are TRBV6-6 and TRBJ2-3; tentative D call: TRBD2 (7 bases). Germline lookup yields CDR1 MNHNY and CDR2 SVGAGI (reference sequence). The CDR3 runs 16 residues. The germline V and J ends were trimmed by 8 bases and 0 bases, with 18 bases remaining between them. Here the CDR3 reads CASGEGGLRSTDTQYF. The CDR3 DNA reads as TGTGCCAGCGGGGAGGGGGGGCTGCGGAGCACAGATACGCAGTATTTT.

This chain's CDR3 is CASSLEDRAFGYTF. The CDR3 DNA is TGTGCCAGCAGCTTGGAGGACAGGGCGTTCGGCTACACCTTC. The chain links TRBV5-8 to TRBJ1-2, with 8 nucleotides matching TRBD1. The CDR3 spans 14 residues. V lost 0 bases and J lost 8; bases outside the gene matches: 6. CDR1 is SGHTS, CDR2 YDEGEE, per germline.

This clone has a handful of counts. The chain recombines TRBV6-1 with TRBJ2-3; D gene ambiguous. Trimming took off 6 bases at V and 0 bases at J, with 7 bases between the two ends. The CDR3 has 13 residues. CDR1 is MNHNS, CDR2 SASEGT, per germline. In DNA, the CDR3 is TGTGCCAGCAGGCGGTTGAGCACAGATACGCAGTATTTT. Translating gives CASRRLSTDTQYF.

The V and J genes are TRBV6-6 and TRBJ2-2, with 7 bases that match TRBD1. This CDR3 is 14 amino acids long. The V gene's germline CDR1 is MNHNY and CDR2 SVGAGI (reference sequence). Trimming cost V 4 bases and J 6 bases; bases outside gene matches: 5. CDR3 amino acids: CASSLRQGPGELFF. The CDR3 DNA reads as TGTGCCAGCAGTTTAAGACAGGGCCCCGGGGAGCTGTTTTTT.

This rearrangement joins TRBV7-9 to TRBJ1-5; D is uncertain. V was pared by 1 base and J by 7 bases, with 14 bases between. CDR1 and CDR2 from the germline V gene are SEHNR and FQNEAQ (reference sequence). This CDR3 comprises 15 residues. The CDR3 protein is CASSLGEGREQPQHF. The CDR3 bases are TGTGCCAGCAGCTTAGGGGAGGGAAGGGAACAGCCCCAGCATTTT. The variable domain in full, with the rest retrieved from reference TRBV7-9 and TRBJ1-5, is DTGVSQNPRHKITKRGQNVTFRCDPISEHNRLYWYRQTLGQGPEFLTYFQNEAQLEKSRLLSDRFSAERPKGSFSTLEIQRTEQGDSAMYLCASSLGEGREQPQHFGDGTRLSIL.

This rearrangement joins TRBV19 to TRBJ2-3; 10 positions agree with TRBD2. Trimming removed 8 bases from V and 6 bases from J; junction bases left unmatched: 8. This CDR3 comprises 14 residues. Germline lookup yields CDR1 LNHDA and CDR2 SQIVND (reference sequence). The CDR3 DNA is TGTGCCAGTCGCATAGCGGGAGGTGAGGATACGCAGTATTTT. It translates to CASRIAGGEDTQYF.

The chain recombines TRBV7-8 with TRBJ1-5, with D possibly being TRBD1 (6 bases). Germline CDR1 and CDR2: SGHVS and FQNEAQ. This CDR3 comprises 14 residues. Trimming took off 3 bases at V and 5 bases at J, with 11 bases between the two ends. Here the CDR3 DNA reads TGTGCCAGCAGCTTCTCCCAGGGGTATCAGCCCCAGCATTTT. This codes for CASSFSQGYQPQHF.

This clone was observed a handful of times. The DNA for the CDR3 is TGTGCCAGCAGCGGGGGACAGGGAACCTACAATGAGCAGTTCTTC. Its translation: CASSGGQGTYNEQFF. This chain connects TRBV5-4 to TRBJ2-1, with TRBD1 matching 9 bases. The germline gives CDR1 SGHNT, CDR2 YYREEE (reference sequence). The ends lost 4 bases at V and 2 bases at J; junction bases unmatched: 4. The CDR3 is 15 residues long.

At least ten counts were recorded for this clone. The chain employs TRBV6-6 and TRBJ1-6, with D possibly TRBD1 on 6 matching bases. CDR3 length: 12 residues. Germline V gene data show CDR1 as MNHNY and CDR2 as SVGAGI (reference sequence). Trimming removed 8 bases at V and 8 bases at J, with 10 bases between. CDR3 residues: CASYRVDSPLHF. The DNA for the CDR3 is TGTGCCAGCTACAGGGTGGATTCACCCCTCCACTTT.

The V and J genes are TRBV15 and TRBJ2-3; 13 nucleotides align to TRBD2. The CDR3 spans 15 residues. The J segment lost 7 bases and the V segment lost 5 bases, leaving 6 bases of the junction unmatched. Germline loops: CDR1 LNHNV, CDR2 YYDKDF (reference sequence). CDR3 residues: CATSLPGLAGNTQYF. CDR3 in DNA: TGTGCCACCAGCCTGCCGGGACTAGCGGGAAATACGCAGTATTTT.

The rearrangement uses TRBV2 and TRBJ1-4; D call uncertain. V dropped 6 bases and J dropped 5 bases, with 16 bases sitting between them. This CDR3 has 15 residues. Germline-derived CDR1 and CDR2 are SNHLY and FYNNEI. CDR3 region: CASRSRGVRNEKLFF. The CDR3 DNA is TGTGCCAGCAGGAGCAGAGGTGTGCGGAATGAAAAACTGTTTTTT.

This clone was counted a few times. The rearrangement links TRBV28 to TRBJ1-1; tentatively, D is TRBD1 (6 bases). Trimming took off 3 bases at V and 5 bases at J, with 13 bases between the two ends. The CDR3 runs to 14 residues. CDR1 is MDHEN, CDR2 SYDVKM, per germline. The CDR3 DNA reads TGTGCCAGCAGTTTGACAGGTACTGGGACTGAAGCTTTCTTT. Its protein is CASSLTGTGTEAFF.

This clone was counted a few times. CDR3 protein: CASSDDRDTQYF. The CDR3 DNA reads as TGTGCCAGCAGTGACGACAGGGATACGCAGTATTTT. The chain uses TRBV6-6 and TRBJ2-3, with a weak D call TRBD1 (6 bases). Trimming took off 5 bases at V and 6 bases at J, with 9 bases between the two ends. This CDR3 has 12 residues. Germline V gene sequence: CDR1 MNHNY, CDR2 SVGAGI (reference sequence).

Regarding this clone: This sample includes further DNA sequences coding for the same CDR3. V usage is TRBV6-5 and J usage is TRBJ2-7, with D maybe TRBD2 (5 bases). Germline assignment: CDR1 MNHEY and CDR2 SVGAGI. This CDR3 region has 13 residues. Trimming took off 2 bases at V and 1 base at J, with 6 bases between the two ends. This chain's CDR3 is CASSYGLSYEQYF. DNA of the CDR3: TGTGCCAGCAGTTACGGACTTTCCTACGAGCAGTACTTC.

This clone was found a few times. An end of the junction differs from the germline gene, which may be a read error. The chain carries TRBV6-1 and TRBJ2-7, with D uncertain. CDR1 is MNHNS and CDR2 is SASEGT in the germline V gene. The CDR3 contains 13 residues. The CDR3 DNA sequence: TGTGCCAGCAGTGAATGGGCCCTCTACGCGCAGTACTTC. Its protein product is CASSEWALYAQYF.

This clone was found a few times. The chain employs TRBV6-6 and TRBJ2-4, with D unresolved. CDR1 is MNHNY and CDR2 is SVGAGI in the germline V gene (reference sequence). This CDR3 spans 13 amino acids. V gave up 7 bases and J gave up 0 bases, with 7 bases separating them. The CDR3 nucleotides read TGTGCCAGCATGGGCCAAGCCAAAAACATTCAGTACTTC. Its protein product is CASMGQAKNIQYF.

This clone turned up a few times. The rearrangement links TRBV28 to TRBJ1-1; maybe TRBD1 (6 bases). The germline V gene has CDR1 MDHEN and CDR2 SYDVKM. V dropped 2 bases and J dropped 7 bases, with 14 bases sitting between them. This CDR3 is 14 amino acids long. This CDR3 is CASSLGGGPGEAFF. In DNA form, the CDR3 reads TGTGCCAGCAGTTTAGGCGGGGGGCCTGGTGAAGCTTTCTTT.

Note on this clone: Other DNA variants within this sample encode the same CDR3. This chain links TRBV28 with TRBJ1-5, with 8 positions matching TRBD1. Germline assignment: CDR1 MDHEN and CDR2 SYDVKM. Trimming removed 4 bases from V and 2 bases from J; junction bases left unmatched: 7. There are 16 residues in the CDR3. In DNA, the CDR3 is TGTGCCAGCAGTTCCCTCGGACAGGGCGGCAATCAGCCCCAGCATTTT. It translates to CASSSLGQGGNQPQHF.

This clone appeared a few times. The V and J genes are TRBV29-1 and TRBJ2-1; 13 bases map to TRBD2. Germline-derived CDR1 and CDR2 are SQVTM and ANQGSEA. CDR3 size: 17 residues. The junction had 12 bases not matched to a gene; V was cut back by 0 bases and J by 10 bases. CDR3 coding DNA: TGCAGCGTTGAAGAGTTATTGCCGGGACTAGCGGGAATCGAGCAGTTCTTC. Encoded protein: CSVEELLPGLAGIEQFF.

CDR3 coding DNA: TGTGCCAGCAGTGTACAGGGAGGGTCCTACGAGCAGTACTTC. This sequence encodes CASSVQGGSYEQYF. This chain uses TRBV6-1 with TRBJ2-7; tentatively, D is TRBD2 (7 bases). The CDR3 sequence is 14 residues long. Trimming shortened V by 4 bases and J by 1 base, and 11 bases separated the two germline ends. Germline V gives CDR1 MNHNS, CDR2 SASEGT.

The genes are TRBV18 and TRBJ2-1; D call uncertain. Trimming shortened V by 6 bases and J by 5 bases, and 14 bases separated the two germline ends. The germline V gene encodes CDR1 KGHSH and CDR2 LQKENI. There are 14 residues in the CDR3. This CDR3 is CASSPASSNNEQFF. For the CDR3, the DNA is TGTGCCAGCTCGCCAGCTTCTTCTAACAATGAGCAGTTCTTC.